The present TCR beta chain was sequenced within a study of PD-1 blockade in classical Hodgkin lymphoma. Patients all relapsed after autologous stem cell transplantation, and there was variation in brentuximab vedotin exposure. Responses achieved at best were complete response, partial response or progressive disease. The table came from immunoSEQ multiplex PCR; TCRdb's copy has only in-frame clones and leaves some out. Here the sample spans fewer than 100,000 clones, around 90% being singletons. General observations from the study: Possibly reflecting disease activity or prior therapy, repertoire differences have causes that remain undefined. Baseline diversity resembling that of newly diagnosed patients was seen in complete responders.

V dropped 2 bases and J dropped 2; count of bases not matched to a gene: 7. Germline CDR1 is PRHDT and CDR2 is FYEKMQ (reference sequence). The length of the CDR3 is 17 residues. Note on this clone: Its target is not known.

The sequencing here drew on peripheral blood mononuclear cells (PBMCs), taken at baseline. The receptor comes from a human donor with classical Hodgkin lymphoma. V is TRBV13 and J is TRBJ2-1, with TRBD2 identical over 9 bases. This CDR3 is CASSLNWGTSTYNEQFF. The CDR3 nucleotides read TGTGCCAGCAGCTTAAATTGGGGGACTAGCACCTACAATGAGCAGTTCTTC. The entire variable domain, with the rest obtained from reference TRBV13 and TRBJ2-1, is as follows: AAGVIQSPRHLIKEKRETATLKCYPIPRHDTVYWYQQGPGQDPQFLISFYEKMQSDKGSIPDRFSAQQFSDYHSELNMSSLELGDSALYFCASSLNWGTSTYNEQFFGPGTRLTVL.